These 11 T cell receptor beta chains were sequenced from one sample in a study of post-analysis software for immune sequencing data. Study conclusions and caveats: Controls had lower frequencies than patients of roughly five TRBV segments, which included TRBV5-6, TRBV5-1 and TRBV20-1.

Their target antigens are unknown. Presence of unique molecular identifiers characterized the TCR beta cDNA libraries. TCRdb re-called the PCR reads with MiXCR, one entry per CDR3 protein. The sample shows 400,000 to 500,000 distinct CDR3 sequences, roughly 38% of them seen only once. The source material was blood. These receptors all stem from a girl aged 2-10 years with multiple sclerosis.

A few counts support this clonotype. V is TRBV5-1 and J is TRBJ1-4; 7 bases agree with TRBD1. Germline assignment: CDR1 SGHRS and CDR2 YFSETQ. With 4 bases clipped from V and 12 bases from J, the junction kept 9 bases outside the gene matches. The CDR3 has 13 residues. This CDR3 is CASSQGTVEELFF. The CDR3 DNA reads TGCGCCAGCAGCCAGGGGACAGTTGAGGAACTGTTTTTT. The variable domain in full, with the rest retrieved from reference TRBV5-1 and TRBJ1-4, is KAGVTQTPRYLIKTRGQQVTLSCSPISGHRSVSWYQQTPGQGLQFLFEYFSETQRNKGNFPGRFSGRQFSNSRSEMNVSTLELGDSALYLCASSQGTVEELFFGSGTQLSVL.

The chain combines TRBV20-1 with TRBJ2-3; D unresolved. This CDR3 is 14 amino acids long. The germline gives CDR1 DFQATT, CDR2 SNEGSKA (reference sequence). The germline V and J ends were trimmed by 0 bases and 4 bases, with 11 bases remaining between them. The CDR3 DNA follows: TGCAGTGCTAGAGAAGGGCCCGGCCCAGATACGCAGTATTTT. As protein: CSAREGPGPDTQYF.

J is TRBJ1-4 and V is TRBV21-1; the D call in the table, TRBD1, was not verified against the DNA. TRBV21-1 is a pseudogene. The CDR3 sequence is 17 residues long. CDR3: CASSPKGQGSTNEKLFF. The CDR3 coding sequence is TGTGCCAGCAGCCCAAAGGGACAGGGGTCAACTAATGAAAAACTGTTTTTT.

The chain combines TRBV21-1 with TRBJ2-7. TRBJ2-4 explains the end of the DNA better; the J call may be wrong. TRBV21-1 corresponds to a pseudogene. The CDR3 length is 16 residues. The CDR3 loop reads CASSKGGVYTKNIQYF. CDR3 coding DNA: TGTGCCAGCAGCAAAGGTGGGGTTTATACCAAAAACATTCAGTACTTC.

J is TRBJ2-1 and V is TRBV20-1, with a weak D call TRBD2 (6 bases). Trimming pared 3 bases from V and 0 bases from J, leaving 6 bases between. This CDR3 region has 13 residues. CDR1 and CDR2 (germline): DFQATT, SNEGSKA (reference sequence). This CDR3 reads CSASGSSYNEQFF. The DNA of the CDR3 is TGCAGTGCTAGCGGGAGCTCCTACAATGAGCAGTTCTTC.

This clonotype was detected a few times. The chain combines TRBV10-3 with TRBJ2-7, with unresolved D. Germline values: CDR1 ENHRY, CDR2 SYGVKD. The CDR3 covers 12 residues. Trimming stripped 6 bases from V and 0 bases from J, with 6 bases between. This CDR3 is CAISHSSYEQYF. Written as DNA, the CDR3 is TGTGCCATCAGCCACAGCTCCTACGAGCAGTACTTC.

V usage is TRBV7-9 and J usage is TRBJ1-2; maybe TRBD1 (5 bases). The germline CDR1 and CDR2 sequences are SEHNR and FQNEAQ (reference sequence). The V gene lost 4 bases and the J gene lost 5 bases, with 8 bases spanning the gap. The CDR3 runs 12 residues. CDR3 sequence (DNA): TGTGCCAGCAGCTCCGAGGGGTATGGCTACACCTTC. It yields the protein CASSSEGYGYTF.

V usage is TRBV7-3 and J usage is TRBJ2-7; perhaps TRBD2 as D (6 bases). Germline CDR1 reads SGHTA; CDR2 reads FQGTGA. There are 12 residues in the CDR3. V lost 6 bases and J 4 bases, leaving 10 bases between the germline ends. CDR3 sequence: CASRRDLYEQYF. The CDR3 coding sequence is TGTGCCAGCAGACGGGACTTGTACGAGCAGTACTTC.

This clonotype was seen a few times. The chain joins TRBV4-1 to TRBJ2-1; TRBD1 matches 9 bases. CDR1 MGHRA and CDR2 YSYEKL come from the germline V gene. V shed 6 bases and J 2 bases; nucleotides not matched to a gene: 8. CDR3 length: 16 residues. In nucleotides, the CDR3 is TGCGCCAGCAGAGACATAACAGGGGGCGCCTACAATGAGCAGTTCTTC. Its protein product is CASRDITGGAYNEQFF.

This clonotype came up a few times. The chain joins TRBV20-1 to TRBJ2-3, with 8 bases lining up with TRBD1. Germline V gene sequence: CDR1 DFQATT, CDR2 SNEGSKA (reference sequence). J gave up 2 bases and V 4 bases, and 11 bases lay outside the gene matches. The CDR3 has 16 residues. For the CDR3, the DNA is TGCAGTGCTACCGACTCGGGACAGGATTTCACAGATACGCAGTATTTT. Its protein is CSATDSGQDFTDTQYF.

This rearrangement joins TRBV2 to TRBJ1-4; no firm D call. CDR1 and CDR2 (germline): SNHLY, FYNNEI. V lost 7 bases and J 8 bases, leaving 20 bases between the germline ends. The length of the CDR3 is 15 residues. Written as DNA, the CDR3 is TGTGCCAGCACTTTAAGGGCAGGTTATCAGGAAAAACTGTTTTTT. Translating it yields CASTLRAGYQEKLFF.